This is a list of T cell receptor beta chains from one sample in a study of CD8 T cells in Susac syndrome. MiXCR was run by TCRdb on the immunoSEQ multiplex PCR reads, yielding one entry per CDR3 protein. The table includes some 220,000 distinct CDR3 sequences, roughly 96% detected once. Sequenced input: CD4+ T cells from PBMCs. Receptor source: a human donor with multiple sclerosis. The CDR3 runs from the conserved cysteine through the conserved F or W. A D gene is named only where the DNA matches it firmly. Clone size appears in some rows only: once, few, many, or a class for an expanded clone.

v_call: TRBV20-1; clone_size: NA; d_call: TRBD2; j_call: TRBJ2-7; cdr3_nt: TGCAGTGCTAGACTCGGACTAGCGGGGCTCTACGAGCAGTACTTC; cdr3_aa: CSARLGLAGLYEQYF
v_call: TRBV20-1; clone_size: once; d_call: NA; j_call: TRBJ2-7; cdr3_nt: TGCAGTGCTAGAGACCCCGGGGGGCTGGGCCTCGAGCAGTACTTC; cdr3_aa: CSARDPGGLGLEQYF
v_call: TRBV18; clone_size: once; d_call: TRBD1; j_call: TRBJ1-2; cdr3_nt: TGTGCCAGCTCACTCCGGGGACAGGTCTATGGCTACACCTTC; cdr3_aa: CASSLRGQVYGYTF
v_call: TRBV20-1; clone_size: NA; d_call: TRBD2; j_call: TRBJ2-1; cdr3_nt: TGCAGTGCCATACCGGGACTAGCGGGAGTCGGTGAGCAGTTCTTC; cdr3_aa: CSAIPGLAGVGEQFF
v_call: TRBV11-2; clone_size: NA; d_call: NA; j_call: TRBJ2-4; cdr3_nt: TGTGCCAGCAGCTTAGAGACACCCCGGAACATTCAGTACTTC; cdr3_aa: CASSLETPRNIQYF
v_call: TRBV3-1; clone_size: NA; d_call: NA; j_call: TRBJ2-3; cdr3_nt: TGTGCCAGCAGCCAAGATCGTCAAACTCCTGCCGATACGCAGTATTTT; cdr3_aa: CASSQDRQTPADTQYF
v_call: TRBV30; clone_size: NA; d_call: NA; j_call: TRBJ1-1; cdr3_nt: TGTGCCTGGAGGGGGGTGAAGGAGTTCAACACTGAAGCTTTCTTT; cdr3_aa: CAWRGVKEFNTEAFF
v_call: TRBV20-1; clone_size: NA; d_call: NA; j_call: TRBJ2-7; cdr3_nt: TGCAGTGCTAGCCGGGGTTTCTTCTCCTACGAGCAGTACTTC; cdr3_aa: CSASRGFFSYEQYF
v_call: TRBV7-8; clone_size: NA; d_call: NA; j_call: TRBJ1-5; cdr3_nt: TGTGCCAGCAGCAACAGGAATGTAGAGCCCCAGCATTTT; cdr3_aa: CASSNRNVEPQHF
v_call: TRBV5-1; clone_size: NA; d_call: TRBD1; j_call: TRBJ2-7; cdr3_nt: TGCGCCAGCAGCCTCCCGCCCGGACAGGGGGGCGCCTACGAGCAGTACTTC; cdr3_aa: CASSLPPGQGGAYEQYF
v_call: TRBV3-1; clone_size: NA; d_call: NA; j_call: TRBJ1-2; cdr3_nt: TGTGCCAGCAGCCATTTCGGGTTGGGGGACTATGGCTACACCTTC; cdr3_aa: CASSHFGLGDYGYTF
v_call: TRBV7-9; clone_size: NA; d_call: NA; j_call: TRBJ2-4; cdr3_nt: TGTGCCAGCAGCTTAAACAGGGAACACATTCAGTACTTC; cdr3_aa: CASSLNREHIQYF
v_call: TRBV20-1; clone_size: NA; d_call: TRBD1; j_call: TRBJ1-2; cdr3_nt: TGCAGTGCTAACCTCAGGGGGCCTTTGTATGGCTACACCTTC; cdr3_aa: CSANLRGPLYGYTF
v_call: TRBV28; clone_size: NA; d_call: TRBD1; j_call: TRBJ1-1; cdr3_nt: TGTGCCAGCAGCCCCCAACAGGGGATGGGAACTGAAGCTTTCTTT; cdr3_aa: CASSPQQGMGTEAFF
v_call: TRBV3-1; clone_size: NA; d_call: NA; j_call: TRBJ2-1; cdr3_nt: TGTGCCAGCAGCCAATTGTGGAATGAGCAGTTCTTC; cdr3_aa: CASSQLWNEQFF
v_call: TRBV29-1; clone_size: once; d_call: NA; j_call: TRBJ2-3; cdr3_nt: TGCAGCGTTAACGGACAGCATAGCACAGATACGCAGTATTTT; cdr3_aa: CSVNGQHSTDTQYF
v_call: TRBV4-1; clone_size: NA; d_call: NA; j_call: TRBJ2-5; cdr3_nt: TGCGCCAGCAGCCTTCTAGCGAGAGAGACCCAGTACTTC; cdr3_aa: CASSLLARETQYF
v_call: TRBV25-1; clone_size: NA; d_call: NA; j_call: TRBJ1-1; cdr3_nt: TGTGCCAGCAGGGCACAGGGCGTTGGCGCTGAAGCTTTCTTT; cdr3_aa: CASRAQGVGAEAFF
v_call: TRBV20-1; clone_size: NA; d_call: TRBD1; j_call: TRBJ1-4; cdr3_nt: TGCAGTGCAGGACAGGGGGCTGGTGAAAAACTGTTTTTT; cdr3_aa: CSAGQGAGEKLFF
v_call: TRBV10-3; clone_size: NA; d_call: TRBD2; j_call: TRBJ2-7; cdr3_nt: TGTGCCATCAGGCTCGGTCTAGCGGGTACCGAGCAGTACTTC; cdr3_aa: CAIRLGLAGTEQYF
v_call: TRBV5-1; clone_size: once; d_call: NA; j_call: TRBJ1-1; cdr3_nt: TGCGCCAGCAGCCTGGGCCAGTCCTGGGGCACTGAAGCTTTCTTT; cdr3_aa: CASSLGQSWGTEAFF
v_call: TRBV9; clone_size: NA; d_call: NA; j_call: TRBJ1-6; cdr3_nt: TGTGCCAGCAGCGTAGGTGTCGCGGGGAATTCACCCCTCCACTTT; cdr3_aa: CASSVGVAGNSPLHF
v_call: TRBV29-1; clone_size: once; d_call: NA; j_call: TRBJ2-5; cdr3_nt: TGCAGCGTTGATATATCGATAGGGGAGACCCAGTACTTC; cdr3_aa: CSVDISIGETQYF
v_call: TRBV30; clone_size: NA; d_call: NA; j_call: TRBJ2-7; cdr3_nt: TGTGCCTGGAGTGTACAACTAGCCTACGAGCAGTACTTC; cdr3_aa: CAWSVQLAYEQYF
v_call: TRBV2; clone_size: NA; d_call: NA; j_call: TRBJ2-7; cdr3_nt: TGTGCCAGCAGTCGGAAGGGCCCGGCCTACGAGCAGTACTTC; cdr3_aa: CASSRKGPAYEQYF
v_call: TRBV3-1; clone_size: NA; d_call: NA; j_call: TRBJ1-1; cdr3_nt: TGTGCCAGCAGCCAAGAGGGGTACACTGAAGCTTTCTTT; cdr3_aa: CASSQEGYTEAFF
v_call: TRBV5-4; clone_size: NA; d_call: TRBD2; j_call: TRBJ2-6; cdr3_nt: TGTGCCAGCAGCTCAGCGGGGGGGCGCCTGGGTGCATCTGGGGCCAACGTCCTGACTTTC; cdr3_aa: CASSSAGGRLGASGANVLTF
v_call: TRBV10-3; clone_size: NA; d_call: TRBD2; j_call: TRBJ2-1; cdr3_nt: TGTGCCACCCTGGGGACTAGCGGACACAATGAGCAGTTCTTC; cdr3_aa: CATLGTSGHNEQFF
v_call: TRBV30; clone_size: NA; d_call: TRBD2; j_call: TRBJ2-2; cdr3_nt: TGTGCCTGGAGGATCCCGGGACTAGCGGCCCCCCGGGAGCTGTTTTTT; cdr3_aa: CAWRIPGLAAPRELFF
v_call: TRBV12-5; clone_size: NA; d_call: NA; j_call: TRBJ2-5; cdr3_nt: TGTGCTAGTGGTTTGATTCGAGAGACCCAGTACTTC; cdr3_aa: CASGLIRETQYF
v_call: TRBV5-1; clone_size: NA; d_call: NA; j_call: TRBJ2-7; cdr3_nt: TGCGCCAGCAGCTACAGGGATTATCCATCCTACGAGCAGTACTTC; cdr3_aa: CASSYRDYPSYEQYF
v_call: TRBV5-1; clone_size: NA; d_call: NA; j_call: TRBJ2-4; cdr3_nt: TGCGCCAGCAGCTTGTCGGGGACAGCCAAAAACATTCAGTACTTC; cdr3_aa: CASSLSGTAKNIQYF
v_call: TRBV30; clone_size: once; d_call: TRBD2; j_call: TRBJ2-3; cdr3_nt: TGTGCCTTACCGGGGACTAGCGGGGGAGATACGCAGTATTTT; cdr3_aa: CALPGTSGGDTQYF
v_call: TRBV7-4; clone_size: NA; d_call: TRBD1; j_call: TRBJ2-7; cdr3_nt: TGTGCCAGCAGCTTCCCAGGGGGCTGCTACGAGCAGTACTTC; cdr3_aa: CASSFPGGCYEQYF
v_call: TRBV7-2; clone_size: NA; d_call: TRBD2; j_call: TRBJ2-1; cdr3_nt: TGTGCCAGCAGCCCCCTCGGGAGGGCCTACAATGAGCAGTTCTTC; cdr3_aa: CASSPLGRAYNEQFF
v_call: TRBV30; clone_size: NA; d_call: NA; j_call: TRBJ2-6; cdr3_nt: TGTGCCTGGCGGGCTGGGGCCAACGTCCTGACTTTC; cdr3_aa: CAWRAGANVLTF
v_call: TRBV15; clone_size: NA; d_call: TRBD2; j_call: TRBJ2-3; cdr3_nt: TGTGCCACCAGCAAAGAGACTAGCGGCACAGATACGCAGTATTTT; cdr3_aa: CATSKETSGTDTQYF
v_call: TRBV9; clone_size: NA; d_call: NA; j_call: TRBJ1-2; cdr3_nt: TGTGCCAGCAGCAGGGCTCCCTATGGCTACACCTTC; cdr3_aa: CASSRAPYGYTF
v_call: TRBV19; clone_size: NA; d_call: TRBD2; j_call: TRBJ2-3; cdr3_nt: TGTGCCAGTAGTGCCAACCGGCGGGGGACAGATACGCAGTATTTT; cdr3_aa: CASSANRRGTDTQYF
v_call: TRBV20-1; clone_size: NA; d_call: TRBD2; j_call: TRBJ2-7; cdr3_nt: TGCAGTGCTGTAGCGGGGGGGCTGTCCTACGAGCAGTACTTC; cdr3_aa: CSAVAGGLSYEQYF
v_call: TRBV5-1; clone_size: NA; d_call: NA; j_call: TRBJ2-5; cdr3_nt: TGCGCCAGCAGCTTTTGGCAGGGGCCAGGAGAGACCCAGTACTTC; cdr3_aa: CASSFWQGPGETQYF
v_call: TRBV28; clone_size: NA; d_call: TRBD2; j_call: TRBJ2-5; cdr3_nt: TGTGCCAGCAGCCCTAACCGGGGAGGGATGGAGACCCAGTACTTC; cdr3_aa: CASSPNRGGMETQYF
v_call: TRBV20-1; clone_size: NA; d_call: NA; j_call: TRBJ1-1; cdr3_nt: TGCAGTGTTTCCTCCAGGGGAGGGCGGGAAGCTTTCTTT; cdr3_aa: CSVSSRGGREAFF
v_call: TRBV29-1; clone_size: NA; d_call: NA; j_call: TRBJ1-3; cdr3_nt: TGCAGCGTTGACACAGGAAACACCATATATTTT; cdr3_aa: CSVDTGNTIYF
v_call: TRBV12-3/TRBV12-4; clone_size: NA; d_call: NA; j_call: TRBJ2-1; cdr3_nt: TGTGCCAGCAGTTTATATGCATTTCCCTACAATGAGCAGTTCTTC; cdr3_aa: CASSLYAFPYNEQFF
v_call: TRBV9; clone_size: NA; d_call: TRBD2; j_call: TRBJ2-7; cdr3_nt: TGTGCCAGCAGCGTAGGAGGACTAGCGGAATACGAGCAGTACTTC; cdr3_aa: CASSVGGLAEYEQYF
v_call: TRBV7-2; clone_size: NA; d_call: NA; j_call: TRBJ1-1; cdr3_nt: TGTGCCAGCAGCTTGGAGGGACAACTGAACACTGAAGCTTTCTTT; cdr3_aa: CASSLEGQLNTEAFF
v_call: TRBV7-9; clone_size: NA; d_call: TRBD1; j_call: TRBJ2-3; cdr3_nt: TGTGCCAGCAGTTCGTGGACAGGGGTCCCAGATACGCAGTATTTT; cdr3_aa: CASSSWTGVPDTQYF